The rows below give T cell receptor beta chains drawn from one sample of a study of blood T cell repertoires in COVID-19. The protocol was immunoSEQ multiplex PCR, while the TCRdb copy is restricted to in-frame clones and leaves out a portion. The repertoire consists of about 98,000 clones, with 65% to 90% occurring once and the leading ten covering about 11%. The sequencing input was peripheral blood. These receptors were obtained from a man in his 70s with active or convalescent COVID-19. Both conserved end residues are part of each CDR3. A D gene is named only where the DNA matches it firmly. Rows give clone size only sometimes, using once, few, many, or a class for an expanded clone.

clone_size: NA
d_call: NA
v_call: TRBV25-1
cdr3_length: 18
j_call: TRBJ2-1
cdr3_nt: TGTGCCAGCAGTGATGGACAGCCGACTTTTAGCTCCTACAATGAGCAGTTCTTC
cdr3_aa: CASSDGQPTFSSYNEQFF

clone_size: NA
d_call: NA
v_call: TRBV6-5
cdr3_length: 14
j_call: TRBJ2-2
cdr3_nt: TGTGCCAGCCAGGGGACACTAAACACCGGGGAGCTGTTTTTT
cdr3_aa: CASQGTLNTGELFF

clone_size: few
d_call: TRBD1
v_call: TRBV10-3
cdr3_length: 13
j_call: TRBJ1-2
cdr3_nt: TGTGCCGTCCGGGACAGGGGAGACTATGGCTACACCTTC
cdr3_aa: CAVRDRGDYGYTF

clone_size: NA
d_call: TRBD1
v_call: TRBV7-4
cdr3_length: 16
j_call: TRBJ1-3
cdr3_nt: TGTGCCAGCAGCATTTTACAGGGGCCTTCTGGAAACACCATATATTTT
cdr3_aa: CASSILQGPSGNTIYF

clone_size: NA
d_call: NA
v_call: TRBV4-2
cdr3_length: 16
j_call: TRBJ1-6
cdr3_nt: TGTGCCAGCAGCCAAGAGAGGGGAGGCAACCTTTCACCCCTCCACTTT
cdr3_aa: CASSQERGGNLSPLHF

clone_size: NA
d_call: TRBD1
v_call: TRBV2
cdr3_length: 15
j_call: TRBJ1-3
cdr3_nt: TGTGCCAGCAAACAACAGGGGGCGGTTGGAAACACCATATATTTT
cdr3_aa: CASKQQGAVGNTIYF

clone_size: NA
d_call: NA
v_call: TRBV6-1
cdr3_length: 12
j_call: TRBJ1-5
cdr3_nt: TGTGCCAGCAGTGAACCCCCCGGGCCCCAGCATTTT
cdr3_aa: CASSEPPGPQHF

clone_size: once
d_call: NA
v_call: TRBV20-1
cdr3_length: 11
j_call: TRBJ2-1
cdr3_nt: TGCAGTGCTGCGTCCTCGGAGGAGCAGTTCTTC
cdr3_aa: CSAASSEEQFF

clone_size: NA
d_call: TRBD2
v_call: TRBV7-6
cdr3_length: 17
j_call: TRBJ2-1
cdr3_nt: TGTGCCAGCAGCTTACTAGGAGCGGGGGCCTCCTACAATGAGCAGTTCTTC
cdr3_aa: CASSLLGAGASYNEQFF

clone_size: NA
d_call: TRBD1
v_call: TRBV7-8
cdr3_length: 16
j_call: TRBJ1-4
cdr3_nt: TGTGCCAGCAGCCTTTTACGACAGGGGGGAAATGAAAAACTGTTTTTT
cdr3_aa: CASSLLRQGGNEKLFF

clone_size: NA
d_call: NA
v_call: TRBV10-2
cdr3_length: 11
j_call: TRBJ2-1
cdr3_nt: TGCGCCAGCAGTTCAGACTACCCGCAGTTCTTC
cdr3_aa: CASSSDYPQFF

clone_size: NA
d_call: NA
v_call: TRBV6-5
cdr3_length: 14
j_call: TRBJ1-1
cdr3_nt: TGTGCCAGCAGTTGGGGACTTGAGTACACTGAAGCTTTCTTT
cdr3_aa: CASSWGLEYTEAFF

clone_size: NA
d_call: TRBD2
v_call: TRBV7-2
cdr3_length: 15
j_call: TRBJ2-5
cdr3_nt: TGTGCCAGCAGCCACAACGCGGGGGGCCTGGAGACCCAGTACTTC
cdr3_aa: CASSHNAGGLETQYF

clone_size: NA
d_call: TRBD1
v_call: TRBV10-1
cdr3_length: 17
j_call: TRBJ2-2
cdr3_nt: TGCGCCAGCAGTGAGCCTACAGGGGCGACGAACACCGGGGAGCTGTTTTTT
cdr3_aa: CASSEPTGATNTGELFF

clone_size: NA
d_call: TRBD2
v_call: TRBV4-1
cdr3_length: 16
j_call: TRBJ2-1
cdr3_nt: TGCGCCAGCAGCCGAGACGGGGGGATTACCCACAATGAGCAGTTCTTC
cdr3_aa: CASSRDGGITHNEQFF

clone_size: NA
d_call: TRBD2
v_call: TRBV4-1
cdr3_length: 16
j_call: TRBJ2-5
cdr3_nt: TGCGCCAGCAGCCTCCGAATCGGGACTAACCAAGAGACCCAGTACTTC
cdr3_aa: CASSLRIGTNQETQYF

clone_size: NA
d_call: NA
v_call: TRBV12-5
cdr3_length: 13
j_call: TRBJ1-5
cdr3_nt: TGTGCTAGTGGCATCGACAGCCATCAGCCCCAGCATTTT
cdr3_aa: CASGIDSHQPQHF

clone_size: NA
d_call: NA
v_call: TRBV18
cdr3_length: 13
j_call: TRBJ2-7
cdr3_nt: TGTGCCAGCTCACCAGCGGTCTCCTACGAGCAGTACTTC
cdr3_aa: CASSPAVSYEQYF

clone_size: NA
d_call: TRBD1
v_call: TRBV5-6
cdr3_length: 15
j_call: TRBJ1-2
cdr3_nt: TGTGCCAGCAGCTTTTTGACAGGGGGAAGCTATGGCTACACCTTC
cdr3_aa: CASSFLTGGSYGYTF